A single sample gave rise to the 20 T cell receptor beta chains below, sequenced in a study of cytomegalovirus exposure and HLA in healthy donors. PCR involved 60 Vbeta and 13 Jbeta primers. Method: immunoSEQ multiplex PCR; TCRdb's copy keeps in-frame clones and lacks some. Of approximately 190,000 clones in the sample, over 70% were seen once. The sequenced sample consisted of PBMCs. The receptors shown here come from a man younger than 40 in good health and CMV-seronegative.

The rearrangement uses TRBV29-1 and TRBJ2-1; 8 bases match TRBD2. V was clipped by 5 bases and J by 9 bases; unmatched bases: 6. This CDR3 has 12 amino acids. Per germline, CDR1 SQVTM and CDR2 ANQGSEA. The CDR3 DNA reads TGCAGCGTTAGCCCTAGCGGGCTTGAGCAGTTCTTC. This encodes CSVSPSGLEQFF.

This rearrangement joins TRBV12-2 to TRBJ1-1; the table's D call TRBD1 went unverified against the DNA. TRBV12-2 corresponds to a pseudogene. The CDR3 is made up of 14 amino acids. CDR3 sequence reads: CASPYPGGNTEAFF. The CDR3 nucleotides read TGTGCAAGTCCCTACCCAGGGGGGAACACTGAAGCTTTCTTT.

The V gene is TRBV18, the J gene TRBJ1-1; D remains unclear. The CDR3 spans 13 residues. V lost 2 bases, J lost 11 bases, and 15 bases lay in between. CDR1 and CDR2 from the germline V gene are KGHSH and LQKENI. The CDR3 region is CASSPVSGDQAFF. In nucleotides, the CDR3 is TGTGCCAGCTCACCAGTTTCGGGAGATCAGGCTTTCTTT.

This chain links TRBV6-1 with TRBJ2-7; weak D call: TRBD2 (6 bases). The CDR3 sequence is 14 residues long. Looked up from germline, CDR1 is MNHNS and CDR2 is SASEGT. V was shortened by 7 bases and J by 2 bases, with 15 bases between the two germline ends. DNA of the CDR3: TGTGCCAGCATATCGGGGACTGTTACCTACGAGCAGTACTTC. Its translation is CASISGTVTYEQYF.

This clone was seen just once. J is TRBJ2-7 and V is TRBV5-6, with no clear D. The CDR3 consists of 14 residues. V was pared by 0 bases and J by 2 bases, with 9 bases between. Germline assignment: CDR1 SGHDT and CDR2 YYEEEE. The CDR3 coding sequence is TGTGCCAGCAGCTTGGCCCAGGAAACCTACGAGCAGTACTTC. Its translation: CASSLAQETYEQYF. Variable domain in full (rest from reference TRBV5-6 and TRBJ2-7): DAGVTQSPTHLIKTRGQQVTLRCSPKSGHDTVSWYQQALGQGPQFIFQYYEEEERQRGNFPDRFSGHQFPNYSSELNVNALLLGDSALYLCASSLAQETYEQYFGPGTRLTVT.

J is TRBJ1-2 and V is TRBV27; possible D gene TRBD1, 6 bases. The germline CDR1 and CDR2 sequences are MNHEY and SMNVEV (reference sequence). V was cut by 0 bases and J by 4 bases, with 12 bases left in between. The CDR3 runs 15 residues. CDR3 sequence reads: CASSLSIGGSYGYTF. DNA of the CDR3: TGTGCCAGCAGTTTATCGATAGGGGGTAGCTATGGCTACACCTTC.

This clone was picked up a small number of times. This chain links TRBV5-5 with TRBJ2-1; possible D gene TRBD2, 5 bases. CDR1 and CDR2 from the germline V gene are SGHKS and YYEKEE (reference sequence). The CDR3 is 16 residues long. V was pared by 4 bases and J by 4 bases, with 18 bases between. This CDR3 reads CASSPSLATRYNEQFF. The CDR3 nucleotides are TGTGCCAGCAGCCCTAGTCTAGCAACCCGTTACAATGAGCAGTTCTTC.

This rearrangement joins TRBV6-6 to TRBJ1-4; a possible D gene is TRBD1 (5 bases). This CDR3 is 13 amino acids long. V was clipped by 8 bases and J by 6 bases, with 13 bases between them. Germline V gene lookup returns CDR1 MNHNY and CDR2 SVGAGI (reference sequence). The CDR3 DNA reads as TGTGCCAGCGGCTTGATAGGGGATGAAAAACTGTTTTTT. It is translated as CASGLIGDEKLFF.

The CDR3 loop reads CASSEGGLANDEQFF. In DNA, the CDR3 is TGTGCCAGCAGTGAAGGGGGACTAGCCAACGATGAGCAGTTCTTC. V usage is TRBV2 and J usage is TRBJ2-1; TRBD2 matches 9 bases. V gave up 1 base and J gave up 8 bases; unmatched junction bases: 6. Germline V gives CDR1 SNHLY, CDR2 FYNNEI. The CDR3 has 15 amino acids. The full variable domain, in which reference TRBV2 and TRBJ2-1 provide the parts outside the CDR3, is EPEVTQTPSHQVTQMGQEVILRCVPISNHLYFYWYRQILGQKVEFLVSFYNNEISEKSEIFDDQFSVERPDGSNFTLKIRSTKLEDSAMYFCASSEGGLANDEQFFGPGTRLTVL.

The rearrangement joins TRBV2 to TRBJ1-2; 8 nucleotides match TRBD1. The CDR3 consists of 15 residues. V was clipped by 7 bases and J by 4 bases; unmatched bases: 11. CDR1 is SNHLY and CDR2 is FYNNEI in the germline V gene. The CDR3 DNA sequence: TGTGCCAGCACCCAATTAGGACAGGGAATCTATGGCTACACCTTC. Protein sequence: CASTQLGQGIYGYTF. Looking up the rest from reference TRBV2 and TRBJ1-2 gives the full variable domain: EPEVTQTPSHQVTQMGQEVILRCVPISNHLYFYWYRQILGQKVEFLVSFYNNEISEKSEIFDDQFSVERPDGSNFTLKIRSTKLEDSAMYFCASTQLGQGIYGYTFGSGTRLTVV.

The chain uses TRBV11-2 and TRBJ1-1; 7 bases match TRBD1. Germline V lookup: CDR1 SGHAT, CDR2 FQNNGV. The CDR3 length is 12 residues. V dropped 5 bases and J dropped 10; count of bases not matched to a gene: 7. CDR3 sequence (DNA): TGTGCCAGCAGCCAACAGGGGAACGGAGCTTTCTTT. Its translation is CASSQQGNGAFF.

This chain connects TRBV9 to TRBJ2-1, with 9 bases identical to TRBD2. Germline V gives CDR1 SGDLS, CDR2 YYNGEE. This CDR3 spans 17 amino acids. V dropped 0 bases and J dropped 5; count of bases not matched to a gene: 9. This chain's CDR3 is CASSVDGSGGTHNEQFF. The CDR3 nucleotides are TGTGCCAGCAGCGTAGACGGTAGCGGGGGAACCCACAATGAGCAGTTCTTC.

The CDR3 here is CASSQDTSGGTDTQYF. CDR3 bases: TGCGCCAGCAGCCAAGATACTAGCGGGGGCACAGATACGCAGTATTTT. The rearrangement uses TRBV4-3 and TRBJ2-3; TRBD2 aligns across 10 bases. The germline V gene has CDR1 LGHNA and CDR2 YSLEER. The CDR3 totals 16 residues. V gave up 0 bases and J gave up 1 base; unmatched junction bases: 1.

This rearrangement joins TRBV4-1 to TRBJ2-2, with 7 bases matching TRBD1. Losses at the gene ends were 2 bases for V and 2 bases for J; bases not matched to a gene: 8. The CDR3 sequence is 17 residues long. The germline gives CDR1 MGHRA, CDR2 YSYEKL. The CDR3 region is CASSQSTGQLNTGELFF. The DNA for the CDR3 is TGCGCCAGCAGCCAATCTACGGGACAGTTAAACACCGGGGAGCTGTTTTTT.

V is TRBV9 and J is TRBJ2-2; 8 bases agree with TRBD2. This CDR3 spans 16 amino acids. Trimming at V came to 4 bases and at J to 1 base, leaving 6 bases not matched to a gene. Germline CDR1 is SGDLS and CDR2 is YYNGEE. The DNA of the CDR3 is TGTGCCAGCAGCCCATCGGCGGGGGGGAACACCGGGGAGCTGTTTTTT. It translates to CASSPSAGGNTGELFF.

The V and J genes are TRBV7-2 and TRBJ2-1, with 7 bases lining up with TRBD2. The CDR3 is 15 residues long. Germline V gene lookup returns CDR1 SGHTA and CDR2 FQGNSA. After removal of 1 base from V and 8 bases from J, the junction contained 8 bases not matched to a gene. CDR3 nucleotide sequence: TGTGCCAGCAGCTTAGACCCGGGGAGGGGCTATGAGCAGTTCTTC. Protein product: CASSLDPGRGYEQFF.

The chain's CDR3 is CASSSSTGGGTDTQYF. Written as DNA, the CDR3 is TGTGCCAGCAGCTCATCGACAGGGGGAGGAACAGATACGCAGTATTTT. This sequence joins TRBV7-9 and TRBJ2-3, with TRBD1 matching over 9 bases. The CDR3 is 16 residues long. CDR1 and CDR2 (germline): SEHNR, FQNEAQ (reference sequence). The trim removed 4 bases at V and 3 bases at J, leaving 8 bases unmatched.

The chain joins TRBV11-2 to TRBJ2-1; D remains ambiguous. CDR1 is SGHAT and CDR2 is FQNNGV in the germline V gene. The ends were cut back, 5 bases at V and 5 bases at J, with 13 bases in the middle. The length of the CDR3 is 14 residues. The CDR3 is CASSTLSSHNEQFF. The CDR3 nucleotides read TGTGCCAGCAGCACTCTGTCAAGTCACAATGAGCAGTTCTTC.

V and J are TRBV2 and TRBJ1-2; maybe TRBD1 (6 bases). V was cut by 5 bases and J by 0 bases, with 25 bases left in between. The germline gives CDR1 SNHLY, CDR2 FYNNEI. The CDR3 sequence is 19 residues long. For the CDR3, the DNA is TGTGCCAGCAGTCCACCACCTAACCCAGGACAGCATTCTAACTATGGCTACACCTTC. Residues: CASSPPPNPGQHSNYGYTF.

V usage is TRBV5-5 and J usage is TRBJ1-2; unclear D gene. Germline V CDR1 and CDR2: SGHKS, YYEKEE (reference sequence). Trimming took off 3 bases at V and 0 bases at J, with 12 bases between the two ends. This CDR3 region has 15 residues. In nucleotides, the CDR3 is TGTGCCAGCAGCTCCACGTGGGCCGCTAACTATGGCTACACCTTC. Amino acid sequence: CASSSTWAANYGYTF.